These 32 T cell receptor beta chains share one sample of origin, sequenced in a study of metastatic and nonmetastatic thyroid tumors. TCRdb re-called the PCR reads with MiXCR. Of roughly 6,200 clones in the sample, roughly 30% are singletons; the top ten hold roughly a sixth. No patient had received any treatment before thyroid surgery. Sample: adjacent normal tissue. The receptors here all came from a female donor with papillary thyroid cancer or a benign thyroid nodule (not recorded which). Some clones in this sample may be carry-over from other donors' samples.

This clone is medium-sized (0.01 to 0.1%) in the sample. Here the CDR3 reads CASSQIGNSYNEQFF. The CDR3 nucleotides are TGTGCCAGCAGCCAAATAGGCAATTCCTACAATGAGCAGTTCTTC. This sequence joins TRBV3-1 and TRBJ2-1; D uncertain. CDR1 is LGHDT and CDR2 is YNNKEL in the germline V gene (reference sequence). The CDR3 spans 15 residues. The V end was cut by 2 bases, the J end by 1 base, with 9 bases between.

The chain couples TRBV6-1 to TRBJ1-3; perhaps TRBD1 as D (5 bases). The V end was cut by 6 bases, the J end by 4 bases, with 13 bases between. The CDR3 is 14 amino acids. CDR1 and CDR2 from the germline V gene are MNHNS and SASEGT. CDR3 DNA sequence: TGTGCCAGCAGACCCGACAGAGGAGGAAACACCATATATTTT. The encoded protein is CASRPDRGGNTIYF.

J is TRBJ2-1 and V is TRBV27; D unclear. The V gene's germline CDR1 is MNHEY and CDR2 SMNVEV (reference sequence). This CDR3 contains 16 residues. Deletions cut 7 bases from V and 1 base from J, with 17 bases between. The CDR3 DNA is TGTGCCAGCAACCCCCGCACTTCCTTATCCTACAATGAGCAGTTCTTC. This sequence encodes CASNPRTSLSYNEQFF.

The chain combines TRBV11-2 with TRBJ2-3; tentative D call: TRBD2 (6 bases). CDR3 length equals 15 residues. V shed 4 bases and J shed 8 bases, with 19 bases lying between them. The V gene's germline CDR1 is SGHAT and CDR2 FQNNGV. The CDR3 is CASSSSSGVGRTQYF. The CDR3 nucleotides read TGTGCCAGCAGCTCCTCTTCGGGAGTAGGTCGTACGCAGTATTTT.

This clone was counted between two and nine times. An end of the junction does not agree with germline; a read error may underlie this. CDR3 sequence (DNA): TGTGCCAGCACCTCGAAAGGGGGACACGCCGCATTT. It yields the protein CASTSKGGHAAF. The rearrangement joins TRBV28 to TRBJ1-4; a weak D match, TRBD1 (6 bases). The CDR3 spans 12 residues. CDR1 is MDHEN and CDR2 is SYDVKM in the germline V gene.

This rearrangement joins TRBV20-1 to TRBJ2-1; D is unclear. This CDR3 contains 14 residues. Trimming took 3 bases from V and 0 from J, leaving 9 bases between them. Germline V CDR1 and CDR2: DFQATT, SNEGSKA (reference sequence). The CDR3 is CSARDHSSYNEQFF. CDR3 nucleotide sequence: TGCAGTGCTAGGGACCACTCCTCCTACAATGAGCAGTTCTTC.

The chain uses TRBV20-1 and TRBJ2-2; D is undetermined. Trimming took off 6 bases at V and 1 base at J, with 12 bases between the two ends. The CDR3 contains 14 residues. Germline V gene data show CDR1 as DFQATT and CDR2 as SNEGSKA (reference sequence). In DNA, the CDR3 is TGCAGTGCCCCCTACGCGCGGAACACCGGGGAGCTGTTTTTT. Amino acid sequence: CSAPYARNTGELFF.

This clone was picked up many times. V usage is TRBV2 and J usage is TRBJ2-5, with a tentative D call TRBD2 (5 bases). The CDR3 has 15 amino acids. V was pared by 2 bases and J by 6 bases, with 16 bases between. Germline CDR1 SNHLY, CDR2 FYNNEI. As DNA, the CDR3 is TGTGCCAGCAGTGAAAGGTCGCTAGCTGGGAAGACCCAGTACTTC. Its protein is CASSERSLAGKTQYF. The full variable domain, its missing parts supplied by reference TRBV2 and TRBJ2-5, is EPEVTQTPSHQVTQMGQEVILRCVPISNHLYFYWYRQILGQKVEFLVSFYNNEISEKSEIFDDQFSVERPDGSNFTLKIRSTKLEDSAMYFCASSERSLAGKTQYFGPGTRLLVL.

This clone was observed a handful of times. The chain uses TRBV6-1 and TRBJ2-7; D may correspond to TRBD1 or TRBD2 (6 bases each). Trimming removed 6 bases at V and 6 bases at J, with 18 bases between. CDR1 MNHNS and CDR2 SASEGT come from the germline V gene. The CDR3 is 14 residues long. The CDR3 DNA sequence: TGTGCCAGCAGCCAAGATTTACAGGGAGGCGAGCAGTACTTC. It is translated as CASSQDLQGGEQYF.

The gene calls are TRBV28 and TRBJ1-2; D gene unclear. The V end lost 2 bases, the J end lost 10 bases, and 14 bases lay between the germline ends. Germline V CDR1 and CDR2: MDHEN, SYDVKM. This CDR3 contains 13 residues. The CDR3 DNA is TGTGCCAGCAGTTTAGGAGGGAATTTCTACTACACCTTC. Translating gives CASSLGGNFYYTF.

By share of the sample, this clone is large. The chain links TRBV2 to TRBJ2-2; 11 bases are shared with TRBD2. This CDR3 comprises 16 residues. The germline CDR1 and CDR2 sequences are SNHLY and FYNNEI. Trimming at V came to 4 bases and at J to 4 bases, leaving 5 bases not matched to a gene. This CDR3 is CASSAPSGRSTGELFF. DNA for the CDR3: TGTGCCAGCAGTGCCCCTAGCGGGAGGTCCACCGGGGAGCTGTTTTTT.

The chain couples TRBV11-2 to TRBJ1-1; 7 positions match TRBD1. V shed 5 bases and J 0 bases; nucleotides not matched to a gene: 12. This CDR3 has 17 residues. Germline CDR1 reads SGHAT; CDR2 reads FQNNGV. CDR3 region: CASSPRGGAGMNTEAFF. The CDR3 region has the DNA TGTGCCAGCAGCCCTAGAGGGGGCGCGGGGATGAACACTGAAGCTTTCTTT.

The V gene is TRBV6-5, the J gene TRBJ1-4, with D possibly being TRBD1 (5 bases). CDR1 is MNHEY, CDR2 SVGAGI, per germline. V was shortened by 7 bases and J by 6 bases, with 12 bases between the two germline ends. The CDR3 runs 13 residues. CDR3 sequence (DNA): TGTGCCAGCAAGGGGAGGGAGTATGAAAAACTGTTTTTT. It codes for CASKGREYEKLFF.

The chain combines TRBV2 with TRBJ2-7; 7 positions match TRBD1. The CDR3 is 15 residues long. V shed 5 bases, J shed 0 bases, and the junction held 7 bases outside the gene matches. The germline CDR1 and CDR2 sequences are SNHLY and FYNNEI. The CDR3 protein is CASSTRQGGSYEQYF. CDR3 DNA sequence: TGTGCCAGCAGTACCAGACAGGGCGGCTCCTACGAGCAGTACTTC.

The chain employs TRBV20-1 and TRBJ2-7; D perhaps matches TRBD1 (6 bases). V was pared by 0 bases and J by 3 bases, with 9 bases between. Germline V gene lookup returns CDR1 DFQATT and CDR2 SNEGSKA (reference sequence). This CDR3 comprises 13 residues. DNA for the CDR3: TGCAGTGCTAGAGATGGACAGCTCTACGAGCAGTACTTC. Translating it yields CSARDGQLYEQYF.

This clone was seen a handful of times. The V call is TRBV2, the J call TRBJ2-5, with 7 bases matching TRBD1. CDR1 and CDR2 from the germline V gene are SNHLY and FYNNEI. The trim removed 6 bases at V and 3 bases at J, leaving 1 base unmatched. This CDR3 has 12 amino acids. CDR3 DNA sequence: TGTGCCAGCAGCACAGGGGAAGAGACCCAGTACTTC. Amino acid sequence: CASSTGEETQYF.

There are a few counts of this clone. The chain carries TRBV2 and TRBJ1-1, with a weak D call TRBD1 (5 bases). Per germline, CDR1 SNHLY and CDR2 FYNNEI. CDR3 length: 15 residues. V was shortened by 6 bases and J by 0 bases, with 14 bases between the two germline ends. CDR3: CASRRSTEMNTEAFF. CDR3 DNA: TGTGCCAGCAGGCGATCGACAGAAATGAACACTGAAGCTTTCTTT.

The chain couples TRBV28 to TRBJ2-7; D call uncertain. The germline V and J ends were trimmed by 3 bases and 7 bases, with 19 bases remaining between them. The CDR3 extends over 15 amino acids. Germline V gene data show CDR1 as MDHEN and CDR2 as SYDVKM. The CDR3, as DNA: TGTGCCAGCAGTTTGGCTGACTCATCCGAAAGAGAGCAGTACTTC. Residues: CASSLADSSEREQYF.

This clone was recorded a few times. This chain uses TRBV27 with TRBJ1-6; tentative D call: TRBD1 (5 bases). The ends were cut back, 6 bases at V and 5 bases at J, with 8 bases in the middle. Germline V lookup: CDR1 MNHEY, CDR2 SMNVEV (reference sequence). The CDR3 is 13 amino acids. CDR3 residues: CASRIQDNSPLHF. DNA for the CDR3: TGTGCCAGCAGAATACAGGATAATTCACCCCTCCACTTT.

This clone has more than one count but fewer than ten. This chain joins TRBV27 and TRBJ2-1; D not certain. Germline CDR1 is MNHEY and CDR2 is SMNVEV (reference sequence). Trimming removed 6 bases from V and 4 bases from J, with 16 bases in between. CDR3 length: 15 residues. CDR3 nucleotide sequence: TGTGCCAGCAGCCTTTTTATAGGGTGGTACAATGAGCAGTTCTTC. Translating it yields CASSLFIGWYNEQFF.

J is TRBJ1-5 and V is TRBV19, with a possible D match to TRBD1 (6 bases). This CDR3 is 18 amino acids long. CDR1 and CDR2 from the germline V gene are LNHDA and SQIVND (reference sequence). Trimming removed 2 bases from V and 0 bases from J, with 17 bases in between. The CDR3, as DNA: TGTGCCAGTAGTATACGACAGGCCAACCGATATAGCAATCAGCCCCAGCATTTT. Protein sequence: CASSIRQANRYSNQPQHF. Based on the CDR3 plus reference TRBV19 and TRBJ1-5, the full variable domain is DGGITQSPKYLFRKEGQNVTLSCEQNLNHDAMYWYRQDPGQGLRLIYYSQIVNDFQKGDIAEGYSVSREKKESFPLTVTSAQKNPTAFYLCASSIRQANRYSNQPQHFGDGTRLSIL.

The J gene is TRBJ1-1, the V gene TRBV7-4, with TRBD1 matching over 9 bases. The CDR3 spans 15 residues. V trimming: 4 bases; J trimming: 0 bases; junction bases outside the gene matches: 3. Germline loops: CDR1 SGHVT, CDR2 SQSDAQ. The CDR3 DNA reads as TGTGCCAGCAGCTGGGACAGGGCAGTGAACACTGAAGCTTTCTTT. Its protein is CASSWDRAVNTEAFF.

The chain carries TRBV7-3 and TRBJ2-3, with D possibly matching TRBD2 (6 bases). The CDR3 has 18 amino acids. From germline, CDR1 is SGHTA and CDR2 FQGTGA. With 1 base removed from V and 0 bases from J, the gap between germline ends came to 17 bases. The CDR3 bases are TGTGCCAGCAGCTTAAAAGGGTGGGCTAGCGCGAGCACAGATACGCAGTATTTT. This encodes CASSLKGWASASTDTQYF.

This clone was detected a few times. For the CDR3, the DNA is TGTGCCAGCAGTGATACAGGGGCCTCTGGAAACACCATATATTTT. Its protein product is CASSDTGASGNTIYF. V gene TRBV6-1 combines with J gene TRBJ1-3; TRBD1 matches at 7 bases. There are 15 residues in the CDR3. CDR1 is MNHNS and CDR2 is SASEGT in the germline V gene. V was clipped by 3 bases and J by 0 bases; unmatched bases: 2.

The CDR3 spells CASSLGVWGQCGWGEQFF. DNA for the CDR3: TGTGCCAGCAGCTTGGGTGTTTGGGGACAGTGTGGGTGGGGAGAGCAGTTCTTC. The V call is TRBV5-4, the J call TRBJ2-1; 7 nucleotides agree with TRBD1. The CDR3 contains 18 residues. Germline CDR1 SGHNT, CDR2 YYREEE (reference sequence). The V gene end was trimmed by 0 bases and the J gene end by 10 bases; junction bases not matched to a gene: 19.

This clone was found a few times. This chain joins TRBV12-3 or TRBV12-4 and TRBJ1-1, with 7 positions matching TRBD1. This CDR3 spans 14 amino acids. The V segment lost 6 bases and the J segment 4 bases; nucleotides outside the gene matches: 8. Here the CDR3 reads CASSRQGGSTEAFF. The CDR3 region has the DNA TGTGCCAGCAGCCGACAGGGCGGGAGCACTGAAGCTTTCTTT.

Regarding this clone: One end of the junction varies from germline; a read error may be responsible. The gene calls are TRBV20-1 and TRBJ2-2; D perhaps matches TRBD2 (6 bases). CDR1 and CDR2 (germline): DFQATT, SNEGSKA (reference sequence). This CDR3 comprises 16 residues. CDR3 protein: CSAIPVAAGLTVELFF. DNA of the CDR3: TGCAGTGCTATACCCGTAGCGGCGGGCCTCACCGTGGAGCTGTTTTTT.

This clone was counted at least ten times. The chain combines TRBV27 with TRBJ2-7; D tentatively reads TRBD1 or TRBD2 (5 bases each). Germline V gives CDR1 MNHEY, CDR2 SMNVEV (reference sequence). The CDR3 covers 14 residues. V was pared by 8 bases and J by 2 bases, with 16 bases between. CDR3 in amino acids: CASSRARVTYEQYF. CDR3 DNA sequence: TGTGCCAGCTCCAGGGCGAGGGTTACCTACGAGCAGTACTTC.

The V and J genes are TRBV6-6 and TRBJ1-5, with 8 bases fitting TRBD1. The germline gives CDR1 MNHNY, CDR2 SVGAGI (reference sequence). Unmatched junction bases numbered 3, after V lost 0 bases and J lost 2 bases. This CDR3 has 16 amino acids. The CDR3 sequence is CASSYSGTGGNQPQHF. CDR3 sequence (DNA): TGTGCCAGCAGTTACTCCGGGACAGGTGGCAATCAGCCCCAGCATTTT.

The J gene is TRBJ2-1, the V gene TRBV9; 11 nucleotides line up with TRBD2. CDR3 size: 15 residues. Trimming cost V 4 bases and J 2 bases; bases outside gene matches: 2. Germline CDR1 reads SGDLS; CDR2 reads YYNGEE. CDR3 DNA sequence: TGTGCCAGCAGCCTGACTAGCGGGGCCTACAATGAGCAGTTCTTC. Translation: CASSLTSGAYNEQFF.

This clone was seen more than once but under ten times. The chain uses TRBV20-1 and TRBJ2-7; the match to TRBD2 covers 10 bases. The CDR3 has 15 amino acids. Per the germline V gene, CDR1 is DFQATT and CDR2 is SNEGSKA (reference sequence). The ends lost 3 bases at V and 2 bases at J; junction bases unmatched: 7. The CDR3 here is CSARGSSGRTYEQYF. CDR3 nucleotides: TGCAGTGCTAGGGGTTCTAGCGGGAGAACCTACGAGCAGTACTTC.

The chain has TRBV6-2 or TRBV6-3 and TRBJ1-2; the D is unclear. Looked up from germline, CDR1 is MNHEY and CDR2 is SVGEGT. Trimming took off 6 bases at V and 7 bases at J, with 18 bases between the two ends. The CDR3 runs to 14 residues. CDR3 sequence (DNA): TGTGCCAGCAGAGGTAATTATGGGTCTTCTGGCTACACCTTC. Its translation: CASRGNYGSSGYTF.